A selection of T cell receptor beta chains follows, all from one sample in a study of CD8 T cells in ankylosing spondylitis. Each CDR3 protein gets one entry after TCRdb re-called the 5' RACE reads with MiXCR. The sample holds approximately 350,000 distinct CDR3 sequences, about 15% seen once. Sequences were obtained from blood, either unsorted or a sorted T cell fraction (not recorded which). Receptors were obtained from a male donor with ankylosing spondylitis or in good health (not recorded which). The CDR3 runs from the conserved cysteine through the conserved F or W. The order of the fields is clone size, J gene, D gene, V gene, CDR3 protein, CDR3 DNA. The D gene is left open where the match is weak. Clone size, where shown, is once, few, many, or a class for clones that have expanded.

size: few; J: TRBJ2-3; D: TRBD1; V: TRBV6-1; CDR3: CASRRPGGSTDTQYF; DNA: TGTGCCAGCAGAAGGCCAGGGGGTAGCACAGATACGCAGTATTTT
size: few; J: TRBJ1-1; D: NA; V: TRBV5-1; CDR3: CASSLGWGRNTEAFF; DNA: TGCGCCAGCAGCTTGGGATGGGGGCGGAACACTGAAGCTTTCTTT
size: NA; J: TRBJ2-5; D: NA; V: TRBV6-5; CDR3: CASSYFETQYF; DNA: TGTGCCAGCAGTTACTTTGAGACCCAGTACTTC
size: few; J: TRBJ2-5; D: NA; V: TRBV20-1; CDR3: CSASTGSETQYF; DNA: TGCAGTGCTTCGACTGGGTCAGAGACCCAGTACTTC
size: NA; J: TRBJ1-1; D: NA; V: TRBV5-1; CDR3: CASSLLPNPNTEAFF; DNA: TGCGCCAGCAGCTTGCTGCCTAACCCGAACACTGAAGCTTTCTTT
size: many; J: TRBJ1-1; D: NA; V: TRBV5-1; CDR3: CASSLGGGRTEAFF; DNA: TGCGCCAGCAGCTTGGGCGGGGGCCGGACTGAAGCTTTCTTT
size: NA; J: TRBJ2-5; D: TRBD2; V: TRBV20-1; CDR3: CSAIGLAGNQETQYF; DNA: TGCAGTGCTATAGGGCTAGCGGGGAACCAAGAGACCCAGTACTTC
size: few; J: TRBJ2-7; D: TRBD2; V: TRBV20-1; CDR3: CSASLAGGLSYEQYF; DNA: TGCAGTGCTAGTCTAGCGGGGGGCCTTTCCTACGAGCAGTACTTC
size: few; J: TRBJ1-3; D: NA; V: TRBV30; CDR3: CAWSVLLWRDTIYF; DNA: TGTGCCTGGAGTGTACTCCTCTGGAGGGACACCATATATTTT
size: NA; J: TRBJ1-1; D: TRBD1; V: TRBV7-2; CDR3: CASSSRGRSIPEAFF; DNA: TGTGCCAGCAGCAGCAGGGGGAGAAGCATTCCTGAAGCTTTCTTT
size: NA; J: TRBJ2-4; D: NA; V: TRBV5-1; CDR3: CASSLGGTQAKNIQYF; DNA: TGCGCCAGCAGCTTGGGAGGGACCCAAGCCAAAAACATTCAGTACTTC
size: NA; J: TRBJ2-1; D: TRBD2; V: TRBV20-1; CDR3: CSASSKASAGYNEQFF; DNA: TGCAGTGCTAGTTCAAAGGCCTCAGCGGGGTACAATGAGCAGTTCTTC
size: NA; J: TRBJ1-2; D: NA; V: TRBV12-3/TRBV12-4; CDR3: CASSLDRVRGEGYTF; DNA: TGTGCCAGCAGTTTAGATCGAGTCAGGGGTGAAGGCTACACCTTC
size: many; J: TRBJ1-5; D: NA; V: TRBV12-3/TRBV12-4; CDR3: CASTYGGSINQPQHF; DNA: TGTGCCAGCACCTATGGAGGCAGTATTAATCAGCCCCAGCATTTT
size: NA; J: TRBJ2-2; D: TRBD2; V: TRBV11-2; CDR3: CASRPSGRTGELFF; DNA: TGTGCCAGCAGGCCTAGCGGTCGGACCGGGGAGCTGTTTTTT
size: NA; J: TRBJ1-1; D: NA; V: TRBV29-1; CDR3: CSVEDGELGAEAFF; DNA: TGCAGCGTTGAAGACGGGGAACTAGGCGCTGAAGCTTTCTTT
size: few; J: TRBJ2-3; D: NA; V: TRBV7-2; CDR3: CASSLHTQYF; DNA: TGTGCCAGCAGCTTACATACGCAGTATTTT
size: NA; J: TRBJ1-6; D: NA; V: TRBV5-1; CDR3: CASSLSVRENSPLHF; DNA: TGCGCCAGCAGCTTGTCGGTCAGAGAGAATTCACCCCTCCACTTT
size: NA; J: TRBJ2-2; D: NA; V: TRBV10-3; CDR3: CATRLVYTGELFF; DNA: TGTGCCACCCGGTTGGTCTACACCGGGGAGCTGTTTTTT
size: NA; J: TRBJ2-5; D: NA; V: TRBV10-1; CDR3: CASSVGHQGTQYF; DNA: TGCGCCAGCAGTGTCGGCCATCAGGGGACCCAGTACTTC
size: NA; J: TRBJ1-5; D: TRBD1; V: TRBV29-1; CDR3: CSVGTGDQPQHF; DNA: TGCAGCGTGGGGACAGGGGATCAGCCCCAGCATTTT
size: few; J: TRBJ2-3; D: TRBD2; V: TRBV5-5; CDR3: CASSSSLAGDRRTDTQYF; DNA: TGTGCCAGCAGCTCCTCACTAGCGGGAGATCGACGCACAGATACGCAGTATTTT
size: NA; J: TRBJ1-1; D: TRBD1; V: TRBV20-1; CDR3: CFARDRVFGGTEAFF; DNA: TGCTTTGCCCGGGACAGGGTTTTTGGTGGGACTGAAGCTTTCTTT
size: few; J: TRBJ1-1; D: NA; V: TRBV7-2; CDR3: CASSRNRYEAFF; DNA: TGTGCCAGCAGCCGGAACAGATATGAAGCTTTCTTT
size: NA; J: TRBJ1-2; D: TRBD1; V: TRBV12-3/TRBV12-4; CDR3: CASSSFRGADGYTF; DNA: TGTGCCAGCAGTTCCTTCAGGGGGGCGGATGGCTACACCTTC
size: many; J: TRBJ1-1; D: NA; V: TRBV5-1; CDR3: CASSLDTNTEAFF; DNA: TGCGCCAGCAGCTTGGACACGAACACTGAAGCTTTCTTT
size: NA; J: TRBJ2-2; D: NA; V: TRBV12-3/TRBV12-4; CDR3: CASSFRASNTGELFF; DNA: TGTGCCAGCAGTTTCCGGGCATCGAACACCGGGGAGCTGTTTTTT
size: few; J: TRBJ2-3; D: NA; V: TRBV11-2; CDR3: CASSFDNPFTDTQYF; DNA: TGTGCCAGCAGCTTCGACAACCCCTTCACAGATACGCAGTATTTT
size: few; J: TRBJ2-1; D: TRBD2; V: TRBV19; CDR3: CASASTSGRWNEQFF; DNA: TGTGCCAGTGCCTCGACTAGCGGGAGATGGAATGAGCAGTTCTTC